The clone carrying this T cell receptor beta chain was found once. Its antigen is as yet unknown. Profiling relied on immunoSEQ multiplex PCR, and the TCRdb table lists in-frame clones only, not all of them. The data contain tens of thousands of clones, roughly 90% of them singletons. These data originate in a study of T cell responses to AZD1222 COVID-19 vaccine. Points from the study as a whole: CD4 TCRs associated with vaccination spanned spike, dominating at 160-218 and 743-854. Spike-specific TCR breadth and depth rose after two AZD1222 doses.

The ends lost 7 bases at V and 2 bases at J; junction bases unmatched: 4. Germline CDR1 WSHSY, CDR2 SAAADI. The CDR3 contains 13 residues. The chain links TRBV10-2 to TRBJ2-5, with 7 bases lining up with TRBD1. The receptor was derived from an adult who received the AZD1222 COVID-19 vaccine. This sample comprised peripheral blood, obtained 28 days after the second AZD1222 dose. Here the CDR3 reads CASKLGQQETQYF. DNA for the CDR3: TGCGCCAGCAAATTGGGACAGCAAGAGACCCAGTACTTC.